This TCR beta chain was sequenced for a study of T cell responses to AZD1222 COVID-19 vaccine. The overall study: Doses given second, at about 4 or about 12 weeks, were pooled. Study outcomes and limitations: Reportedly, close to half of spike-specific TCRs are directed against unmutated variant regions. Every sample of the repertoires postdated the peak T cell response.

On this clone itself: The antigen is unknown.

V was cut by 0 bases and J by 7 bases, with 10 bases left in between. The CDR3 has 14 residues. Germline values: CDR1 SGDLS, CDR2 YYNGEE. Method: immunoSEQ multiplex PCR; TCRdb's copy keeps in-frame clones and lacks some. The table shows around 150,000 clones, with approximately 91% occurring only once. This chain links TRBV9 with TRBJ2-2, with D perhaps matching TRBD2 (6 bases). This receptor was identified in an adult in good health. This material consisted of peripheral blood, taken on day 0 of AZD1222 vaccination. For the CDR3, the DNA is TGTGCCAGCAGCGTAGCGGGAGATCTCGGGGAGCTGTTTTTT. Translation gives CASSVAGDLGELFF.